One sample yielded the 21 T cell receptor beta chains listed below, sequenced in a study of beta chain features in type 1 diabetes (dated by TCRdb to 2016 to 2018). The library came from the immunoSEQ multiplex PCR assay. All of the isolated RNA was reverse transcribed with the High Capacity cDNA Reverse Transcription Kit, so expressed TCRB transcripts were sequenced. TCRdb re-hosts the immuneACCESS table, in-frame sequences only. Its copies lack some clones; in the studies checked, an unresolved V gene accounts for under half of them, and the cause for the rest is not known. This sample holds around 180,000 clones; about 13% were observed only once. The ten largest account for roughly 0.56% of the sample. The sample comprised central memory CD4+ T cells from blood. These receptors were taken from a woman younger than 35 in good health.

V and J are TRBV30 and TRBJ2-2; TRBD2 might be the D (6 bases). The CDR3 is 13 amino acids. The germline V gene has CDR1 GTSNPN and CDR2 SVGIG (reference sequence). Trimming pared 7 bases from V and 6 bases from J, leaving 15 bases between. CDR3 residues: CASQTSPAGELFF. CDR3 DNA: TGTGCCTCACAAACTAGCCCCGCCGGGGAGCTGTTTTTT.

This clone was seen more than once but under ten times. The chain is built from TRBV15 and TRBJ2-3; the match to TRBD1 covers 8 bases. After removal of 0 bases from V and 1 base from J, the junction contained 0 bases not matched to a gene. The CDR3 spans 15 residues. From germline, CDR1 is LNHNV and CDR2 YYDKDF (reference sequence). The CDR3 is CATSREGQGTDTQYF. The CDR3 DNA reads TGTGCCACCAGCAGAGAGGGACAGGGCACAGATACGCAGTATTTT.

There are a few counts of this clone. The rearrangement uses TRBV6-5 and TRBJ1-2; 10 bases agree with TRBD1. The germline gives CDR1 MNHEY, CDR2 SVGAGI. After removal of 7 bases from V and 8 bases from J, the junction contained 13 bases not matched to a gene. The CDR3 spans 15 residues. The CDR3 DNA reads TGTGCCAGCACCCCATGGGGGACAGGGGAGCAAGGCTACACCTTC. The encoded protein is CASTPWGTGEQGYTF.

This chain uses TRBV29-1 with TRBJ1-3; D possibly corresponds to TRBD1 (6 bases). With 0 bases removed from V and 4 bases from J, the gap between germline ends came to 10 bases. Looked up from germline, CDR1 is SQVTM and CDR2 is ANQGSEA. The CDR3 spans 14 residues. CDR3 coding DNA: TGCAGCGTTGAAGAGGGGGCGGTCGGAAACACCATATATTTT. Amino acids: CSVEEGAVGNTIYF.

This clone was observed a few times. The V call is TRBV11-2, the J call TRBJ1-4; TRBD1 might be the D (6 bases). This CDR3 is built from 15 residues. Germline V lookup: CDR1 SGHAT, CDR2 FQNNGV. The V end lost 5 bases, the J end lost 2 bases, and 12 bases lay between the germline ends. The CDR3 bases are TGTGCCAGCAGCCCAGGGGACACCACTAATGAAAAACTGTTTTTT. Amino acid sequence: CASSPGDTTNEKLFF.

This clone was counted at least ten times. The V gene is TRBV29-1, the J gene TRBJ2-1; perhaps TRBD1 as D (6 bases). Looked up from germline, CDR1 is SQVTM and CDR2 is ANQGSEA. CDR3 length: 14 residues. V was pared by 3 bases and J by 8 bases, with 17 bases between. CDR3 sequence reads: CSVETLGGSDEQFF. CDR3 sequence (DNA): TGCAGCGTTGAGACCTTAGGGGGATCGGATGAGCAGTTCTTC.

The chain employs TRBV5-1 and TRBJ2-5, with 7 positions matching TRBD1. The CDR3 extends over 14 amino acids. The J segment lost 5 bases and the V segment lost 4 bases, leaving 8 bases of the junction unmatched. CDR1 is SGHRS, CDR2 YFSETQ, per germline. CDR3 sequence: CASSTFDREETQYF. CDR3 in DNA: TGCGCCAGCAGCACATTCGACAGGGAGGAGACCCAGTACTTC.

The chain recombines TRBV16 with TRBJ1-1; TRBD1 might be the D (5 bases). V was shortened by 0 bases and J by 10 bases, with 9 bases between the two germline ends. The germline V gene has CDR1 KGHSY and CDR2 FQNENV. The CDR3 has 12 amino acids. DNA for the CDR3: TGTGCCAGCAGCCAATCGACAGACATAGCTTTCTTT. Its translation is CASSQSTDIAFF.

This clone came up a few times. This chain connects TRBV29-1 to TRBJ1-4, with D maybe TRBD1 (6 bases). Germline assignment: CDR1 SQVTM and CDR2 ANQGSEA. The V gene lost 6 bases and the J gene lost 5 bases, with 16 bases spanning the gap. CDR3 length: 14 amino acids. CDR3 in DNA: TGCAGCGTACAAATACAGGGTTTCAATGAAAAACTGTTTTTT. Protein product: CSVQIQGFNEKLFF.

The rearrangement links TRBV29-1 to TRBJ2-7, with TRBD2 matching 12 bases. Germline CDR1 reads SQVTM; CDR2 reads ANQGSEA. V dropped 4 bases and J dropped 5; count of bases not matched to a gene: 3. The CDR3 totals 13 residues. CDR3 amino acids: CSVGTSGTNEQYF. The DNA of the CDR3 is TGCAGCGTTGGGACTAGCGGGACCAACGAGCAGTACTTC.

The rearrangement joins TRBV19 to TRBJ1-2, with D possibly being TRBD1 (6 bases). Germline CDR1 reads LNHDA; CDR2 reads SQIVND (reference sequence). CDR3 size: 13 residues. The V gene lost 4 bases and the J gene lost 2 bases, with 8 bases spanning the gap. In DNA, the CDR3 is TGTGCCAGTAGTAATGGACAGAACTATGGCTACACCTTC. This gives the protein CASSNGQNYGYTF.

This clone appeared a few times. The junction departs from the called germline gene at one end, perhaps through a read error. The chain has TRBV6-1 and TRBJ2-2; 7 positions match TRBD2. Germline CDR1 reads MNHNS; CDR2 reads SASEGT. The CDR3 runs to 17 residues. CDR3 region: CAISAGEGGILPGELFF. The CDR3 DNA follows: TGTGCCATCAGTGCTGGCGAGGGAGGGATCCTCCCCGGGGAGCTGTTTTTT.

This clone showed up just a few times. The chain carries TRBV6-5 and TRBJ2-7; 9 positions agree with TRBD1. The length of the CDR3 is 13 residues. Per the germline V gene, CDR1 is MNHEY and CDR2 is SVGAGI. Unmatched junction bases numbered 2, after V lost 5 bases and J lost 3 bases. The CDR3 reads CASSTGGGYEQYF. CDR3 nucleotides: TGTGCCAGCAGTACAGGGGGCGGCTACGAGCAGTACTTC.

The chain links TRBV4-1 to TRBJ2-2; D might be TRBD1 (6 bases). CDR1 and CDR2 from the germline V gene are MGHRA and YSYEKL. Trimming pared 4 bases from V and 4 bases from J, leaving 16 bases between. The CDR3 is 16 residues long. As DNA, the CDR3 is TGCGCCAGCAGCCGCGTTACAGGGTATGGCACCGGGGAGCTGTTTTTT. Translation gives CASSRVTGYGTGELFF.

This clone was seen a few times. A read error may account for a junction end that differs from germline. The gene calls are TRBV5-4 and TRBJ2-3; 9 bases map to TRBD2. The germline gives CDR1 SGHNT, CDR2 YYREEE (reference sequence). This CDR3 has 15 amino acids. CDR3 bases: TGTGCCAGCACCCGGGAGGGGACTAGCAGAGATACGCAGTATTTT. Encoded protein: CASTREGTSRDTQYF.

This clone was detected a few times. The V and J genes are TRBV11-2 and TRBJ2-5; 7 bases agree with TRBD1. Per germline, CDR1 SGHAT and CDR2 FQNNGV. The length of the CDR3 is 15 residues. V shed 5 bases and J 2 bases; nucleotides not matched to a gene: 8. CDR3 sequence reads: CASSPGDSSQETQYF. CDR3 bases: TGTGCCAGCAGCCCCGGGGACAGTTCTCAAGAGACCCAGTACTTC.

This clone appeared a few times. CDR3 region: CADKSGTGQETQYF. CDR3 DNA sequence: TGTGCCGACAAATCCGGGACAGGCCAAGAGACCCAGTACTTC. The V and J genes are TRBV5-8 and TRBJ2-5; 8 bases match TRBD1. Germline CDR1 reads SGHTS; CDR2 reads YDEGEE. The CDR3 covers 14 residues. Trimming took 10 bases from V and 1 from J; bases not matched to a gene: 9.

This clone has a handful of counts. This chain links TRBV27 with TRBJ1-1; 9 positions match TRBD1. This CDR3 contains 15 residues. With V trimmed by 4 bases and J by 4 bases, 7 bases remained unmatched. The germline gives CDR1 MNHEY, CDR2 SMNVEV (reference sequence). DNA of the CDR3: TGTGCCAGCAGTTCCCGACAGGGGGGGACCACTGAAGCTTTCTTT. Protein sequence: CASSSRQGGTTEAFF.

In its sample, this clone was seen a few times. This chain joins TRBV28 and TRBJ2-7; possibly TRBD1 for D (6 bases). Germline values: CDR1 MDHEN, CDR2 SYDVKM. Trimming removed 6 bases at V and 3 bases at J, with 18 bases between. CDR3 length equals 15 residues. This CDR3 reads CASSLTGWGHYEQYF. For the CDR3, the DNA is TGTGCCAGCAGCCTGACGGGGTGGGGGCACTACGAGCAGTACTTC.

This clone was recorded at least ten times. The rearrangement uses TRBV28 and TRBJ2-4; D remains unclear. CDR3 size: 16 residues. V shed 7 bases and J shed 0 bases, with 16 bases lying between them. Germline V CDR1 and CDR2: MDHEN, SYDVKM. The CDR3 loop reads CASTPLQYLAKNIQYF. In DNA, the CDR3 is TGTGCCAGCACCCCATTACAGTATCTAGCCAAAAACATTCAGTACTTC.

This rearrangement joins TRBV29-1 to TRBJ1-2; D perhaps matches TRBD1 (6 bases). Germline V gene data show CDR1 as SQVTM and CDR2 as ANQGSEA. This CDR3 has 14 amino acids. CDR3 amino acids: CTATAGAYSYGYTF. The DNA for the CDR3 is TGCACCGCAACGGCAGGGGCCTATAGCTATGGCTACACCTTC.